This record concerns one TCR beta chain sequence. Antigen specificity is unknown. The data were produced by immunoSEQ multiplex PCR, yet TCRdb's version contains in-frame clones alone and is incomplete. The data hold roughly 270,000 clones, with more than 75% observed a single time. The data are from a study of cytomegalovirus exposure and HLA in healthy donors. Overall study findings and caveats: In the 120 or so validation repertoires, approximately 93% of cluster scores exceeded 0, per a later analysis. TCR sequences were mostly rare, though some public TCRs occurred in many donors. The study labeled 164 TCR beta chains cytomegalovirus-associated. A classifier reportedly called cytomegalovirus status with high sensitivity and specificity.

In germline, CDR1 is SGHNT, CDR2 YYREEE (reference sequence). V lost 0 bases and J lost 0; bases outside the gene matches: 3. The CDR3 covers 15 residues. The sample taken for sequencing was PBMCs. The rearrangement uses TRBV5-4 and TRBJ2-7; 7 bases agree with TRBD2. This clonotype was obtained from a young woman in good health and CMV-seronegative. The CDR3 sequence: CASSLALAASYEQYF. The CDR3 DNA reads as TGTGCCAGCAGCTTGGCCCTAGCGGCCTCCTACGAGCAGTACTTC.